These 6 T cell receptor beta chains were sequenced from one sample in a study of T cell repertoires in cytomegalovirus infection. These TCRs' antigens remain unknown. TCRdb itself ran the reads through MiXCR, one entry per CDR3 protein. Of some 100,000 distinct CDR3 sequences in the sample, about 30% were seen once. Here the sequenced sample was CD8+ T cells from cultured PBMCs, taken from culture after CMV antigen stimulation. Every receptor here comes from a human donor in good health (CMV status not recorded). Some clones in this sample may be carry-over from other donors' samples.

A few counts support this clonotype. The chain combines TRBV11-2 with TRBJ2-7; D call uncertain. The CDR3 is made up of 16 amino acids. V lost 4 bases and J lost 9, with 25 bases in between. Germline CDR1 and CDR2: SGHAT and FQNNGV. CDR3 in amino acids: CASSSSVDLRLTAQYF. For the CDR3, the DNA is TGTGCCAGCAGCTCTTCAGTGGACCTTCGCCTAACGGCGCAGTACTTC.

The chain couples TRBV7-8 to TRBJ1-2, with D perhaps TRBD1 (6 bases). The germline CDR1 and CDR2 sequences are SGHVS and FQNEAQ. Trimming pared 5 bases from V and 5 bases from J, leaving 18 bases between. The CDR3 is made up of 15 amino acids. CDR3 DNA sequence: TGTGCCAGCAGCCTAAAGACAGGCGGGGAGTATGGCTACACCTTC. Protein product: CASSLKTGGEYGYTF.

This clonotype occurred a few times. The chain employs TRBV13 and TRBJ2-3; 14 bases fit TRBD2. The CDR3 totals 17 residues. Germline CDR1 is PRHDT and CDR2 is FYEKMQ (reference sequence). Trimming took 1 base from V and 2 from J; bases not matched to a gene: 2. The CDR3, as DNA: TGTGCCAGCAGCTTAGTGGGACTAGCGGGAGACACAGATACGCAGTATTTT. Its translation is CASSLVGLAGDTDTQYF.

This clonotype was recorded a few times. The chain recombines TRBV6-5 with TRBJ2-6, with a possible D match to TRBD1 (5 bases). Germline CDR1 reads MNHEY; CDR2 reads SVGAGI. Trimming pared 2 bases from V and 3 bases from J, leaving 8 bases between. The CDR3 has 15 amino acids. Here the CDR3 DNA reads TGTGCCAGCAGTTACGGGGCCTTTGGGGCCAACGTCCTGACTTTC. This sequence encodes CASSYGAFGANVLTF.

This chain's CDR3 is CASSTWDGEAFF. CDR3 bases: TGTGCCAGCAGCACCTGGGACGGTGAAGCTTTCTTT. V is TRBV7-8 and J is TRBJ1-1, with a weak D call TRBD1 (5 bases). V lost 5 bases to trimming and J lost 7 bases, with 11 bases between them. Per germline, CDR1 SGHVS and CDR2 FQNEAQ. The CDR3 loop spans 12 amino acids.

Many counts were recorded for this clonotype. The chain links TRBV12-3 or TRBV12-4 to TRBJ1-2; TRBD1 matches at 8 bases. V shed 10 bases and J 6 bases; nucleotides not matched to a gene: 13. This CDR3 comprises 14 residues. Written as DNA, the CDR3 is TGTGCCACCTCCTCTGAGACAGGGGAGGATGGCTACACCTTC. It is translated as CATSSETGEDGYTF.